The 21 T cell receptor beta chains reported below all come from one sample, sequenced in a study of naive and memory T cell subsets (dated by TCRdb to about 2017). Library method: UMI-ligation and nested PCR. The listed sequencing device is Illumina MiSeq. An equimolar mix of two oligonucleotides covering both TRBC1 and TRBC2 was used as the beta constant-region primer. The ligated cDNA went through four rounds of PCR with nested alpha and beta constant-region primers together with the SP2 primer. TCRdb redid the processing of the public reads, applying fastp at Q25 and MiXCR, and retained in-frame beta chains. Entries that share a CDR3 protein sequence are merged under the most common genes and DNA. The sample table lists approximately 150,000 distinct CDR3 sequences, 22% of them with a count of one. Roughly 0.1% of the sample goes to the ten largest clones. Their antigens remain unidentified. What the authors observed across the whole study: A few larger clonotypes were found in naive repertoires, especially CD8, and these larger clonotypes were possibly memory cells re-expressing CD45RA.

The sequenced material came from naive CD4+ T cells from blood. Taken with the paper, the label for cell subset or site translates to: naive T cells, CD45RA high CD27+. These receptors originate from a human donor in good health.

This clonotype was counted only a few times. The CDR3 DNA sequence: TGTGCCAGCAGCGTAGTAGGGGGACACAAAGCGGAGCAGTTCTTC. As protein: CASSVVGGHKAEQFF. The V gene is TRBV9, the J gene TRBJ2-1; perhaps TRBD1 as D (6 bases). V was shortened by 0 bases and J by 10 bases, with 17 bases between the two germline ends. The germline V gene encodes CDR1 SGDLS and CDR2 YYNGEE. This CDR3 has 15 amino acids.

This clonotype was seen a handful of times. The chain uses TRBV6-5 and TRBJ1-2; D unclear. Germline CDR1 reads MNHEY; CDR2 reads SVGAGI. V lost 2 bases and J 7 bases, leaving 14 bases between the germline ends. The CDR3 is 14 amino acids. The CDR3 DNA is TGTGCCAGCAGTTACAGGGTGGGCCTGGGTGGCTACACCTTC. It is translated as CASSYRVGLGGYTF.

V usage is TRBV6-1 and J usage is TRBJ2-1; possibly TRBD1 for D (5 bases). This CDR3 contains 13 residues. V lost 8 bases to trimming and J lost 4 bases, with 12 bases between them. The germline V gene has CDR1 MNHNS and CDR2 SASEGT. This CDR3 is CASGRQKYNEQFF. CDR3 in DNA: TGTGCCAGCGGAAGACAGAAGTACAATGAGCAGTTCTTC.

Worth noting for this clonotype: One end of the junction is discordant with germline, which a read error may explain. This sequence joins TRBV24-1 and TRBJ2-2; D perhaps matches TRBD2 (5 bases). The CDR3 is 16 amino acids. Germline CDR1 and CDR2: KGHDR and SFDVKD. CDR3 residues: CATSDAAAGSTGELLF. CDR3 coding DNA: TGTGCCACCAGTGATGCCGCTGCAGGAAGCACCGGGGAGCTGCTTTTT.

This clonotype turned up a few times. The rearrangement joins TRBV19 to TRBJ1-3; 8 positions match TRBD1. The trim removed 1 base at V and 0 bases at J, leaving 8 bases unmatched. This CDR3 has 18 amino acids. CDR1 is LNHDA and CDR2 is SQIVND in the germline V gene (reference sequence). This CDR3 reads CASSIAGQGSISGNTIYF. For the CDR3, the DNA is TGTGCCAGTAGTATAGCCGGACAGGGAAGCATCTCTGGAAACACCATATATTTT.

This clonotype occurred a few times. The V and J genes are TRBV3-1 and TRBJ2-7, with D unclear. Germline V gene data show CDR1 as LGHDT and CDR2 as YNNKEL (reference sequence). V was shortened by 4 bases and J by 2 bases, with 12 bases between the two germline ends. This CDR3 is 14 amino acids long. For the CDR3, the DNA is TGTGCCAGCAGCCCCTACCGACTCGCCTACGAGCAGTACTTC. It specifies CASSPYRLAYEQYF.

The gene calls are TRBV5-5 and TRBJ1-1; D is ambiguous. The germline V and J ends were trimmed by 2 bases and 1 base, with 9 bases remaining between them. Germline V gene sequence: CDR1 SGHKS, CDR2 YYEKEE (reference sequence). CDR3 length: 14 amino acids. The CDR3 loop is CASSFTKPNTEAFF. In nucleotides, the CDR3 is TGTGCCAGCAGCTTCACGAAACCGAACACTGAAGCTTTCTTT.

This clonotype was recorded a few times. The V call is TRBV29-1, the J call TRBJ2-3, with D hard to call. Germline V lookup: CDR1 SQVTM, CDR2 ANQGSEA. The CDR3 runs to 12 residues. The V end was cut by 4 bases, the J end by 1 base, with 6 bases between. The CDR3, as DNA: TGCAGCGTTGGCGGTGGCACAGATACGCAGTATTTT. It translates to CSVGGGTDTQYF.

The rearrangement joins TRBV12-3 or TRBV12-4 to TRBJ1-3, with D possibly being TRBD1 (5 bases). The ends were cut back, 4 bases at V and 8 bases at J, with 18 bases in the middle. The CDR3 extends over 15 amino acids. The CDR3 DNA reads TGTGCCAGCAGTTCTTGGACCGCCCAGGGTCACACCATATATTTT. Translated, it gives CASSSWTAQGHTIYF.

This chain joins TRBV4-1 and TRBJ2-1; TRBD2 aligns across 7 bases. Germline V gene lookup returns CDR1 MGHRA and CDR2 YSYEKL. The CDR3 is 19 amino acids. J was trimmed by 3 bases and V by 3 bases; bases with no gene match: 17. The CDR3 loop is CASSQPGPGGGSSYNEQFF. In DNA, the CDR3 is TGCGCCAGCAGCCAGCCCGGACCGGGCGGCGGGAGCAGCTACAATGAGCAGTTCTTC.

The chain couples TRBV28 to TRBJ1-5, with TRBD1 matching 9 bases. This CDR3 region has 19 residues. The trim removed 7 bases at V and 1 base at J, leaving 17 bases unmatched. Per germline, CDR1 MDHEN and CDR2 SYDVKM. The chain's CDR3 is CASKIPGTGSIWSNQPQHF. The CDR3 nucleotides are TGTGCCAGCAAAATACCCGGGACAGGGTCGATATGGAGCAATCAGCCCCAGCATTTT.

The rearrangement links TRBV7-2 to TRBJ2-2; D may match TRBD1 or TRBD2 (5 bases each). Germline V gene sequence: CDR1 SGHTA, CDR2 FQGNSA. This CDR3 has 16 amino acids. The V gene lost 6 bases and the J gene lost 1 base, with 15 bases spanning the gap. The CDR3 loop reads CASRLAGTENTGELFF. For the CDR3, the DNA is TGTGCCAGCAGGCTTGCCGGGACGGAGAACACCGGGGAGCTGTTTTTT.

This clonotype was seen more than once but under ten times. The V call is TRBV29-1, the J call TRBJ2-1, with TRBD2 matching 9 bases. This CDR3 is 13 amino acids long. Germline-derived CDR1 and CDR2 are SQVTM and ANQGSEA. The ends lost 7 bases at V and 7 bases at J; junction bases unmatched: 8. The CDR3 nucleotides read TGCAGCGCCACCGGGACTAGCAGTAATGAGCAGTTCTTC. Encoded protein: CSATGTSSNEQFF.

This CDR3 is CASSLAGTKFTDTQYF. CDR3 bases: TGTGCCAGCAGCTTGGCCGGGACTAAATTCACAGATACGCAGTATTTT. The genes are TRBV9 and TRBJ2-3; TRBD2 agrees at 7 bases. The CDR3 spans 16 residues. V was clipped by 4 bases and J by 2 bases; unmatched bases: 10. The germline V gene has CDR1 SGDLS and CDR2 YYNGEE.

This clonotype has a handful of counts. The rearrangement joins TRBV3-1 to TRBJ1-6; no definite D call. Trimming shortened V by 0 bases and J by 7 bases, and 7 bases separated the two germline ends. There are 14 residues in the CDR3. Germline V gene sequence: CDR1 LGHDT, CDR2 YNNKEL (reference sequence). The CDR3 nucleotides read TGTGCCAGCAGCCAAGAGACGGAGAATTCACCCCTCCACTTT. It specifies CASSQETENSPLHF.

This clonotype was found a few times. The chain carries TRBV20-1 and TRBJ2-7; 7 nucleotides agree with TRBD1. Unmatched junction bases numbered 2, after V lost 4 bases and J lost 2 bases. CDR1 DFQATT and CDR2 SNEGSKA come from the germline V gene (reference sequence). CDR3 length: 12 amino acids. The CDR3 protein is CSATGTAYEQYF. The DNA for the CDR3 is TGCAGTGCTACCGGGACAGCCTACGAGCAGTACTTC.

The rearrangement joins TRBV5-1 to TRBJ2-1; 10 bases align to TRBD2. Unmatched junction bases numbered 8, after V lost 8 bases and J lost 9 bases. The germline CDR1 and CDR2 sequences are SGHRS and YFSETQ. The CDR3 covers 13 residues. The CDR3: CASQREGFGEQFF. The CDR3 DNA sequence: TGCGCCAGTCAGCGGGAGGGATTCGGTGAGCAGTTCTTC.

This clonotype showed up many times. This chain uses TRBV27 with TRBJ2-5, with D hard to call. Germline CDR1 reads MNHEY; CDR2 reads SMNVEV (reference sequence). Trimming took off 4 bases at V and 5 bases at J, with 11 bases between the two ends. The CDR3 sequence is 13 residues long. The CDR3, as DNA: TGTGCCAGCAGTTCGAGAGGACGGGAGACCCAGTACTTC. It translates to CASSSRGRETQYF.

This clonotype was detected ten times or more. The chain is built from TRBV19 and TRBJ1-5; TRBD1 agrees at 7 bases. The germline gives CDR1 LNHDA, CDR2 SQIVND (reference sequence). V was clipped by 6 bases and J by 7 bases; unmatched bases: 12. CDR3 length: 15 residues. CDR3 sequence reads: CASSPRQGFDQPQHF. In DNA, the CDR3 is TGTGCCAGTAGCCCACGACAGGGCTTTGACCAGCCCCAGCATTTT.

This clonotype was counted at least ten times. J is TRBJ2-2 and V is TRBV18; TRBD1 is a possible D gene (5 bases). The CDR3 is 12 amino acids. V lost 4 bases to trimming and J lost 5 bases, with 5 bases between them. CDR1 and CDR2 from the germline V gene are KGHSH and LQKENI. The CDR3 protein is CASSQGTGELFF. In DNA, the CDR3 is TGTGCCAGCTCACAGGGGACCGGGGAGCTGTTTTTT.

The V call is TRBV27, the J call TRBJ1-6; TRBD1 might be the D (5 bases). CDR1 and CDR2 from the germline V gene are MNHEY and SMNVEV (reference sequence). The CDR3 totals 15 residues. The V gene lost 5 bases and the J gene lost 4 bases, with 12 bases spanning the gap. The DNA of the CDR3 is TGTGCCAGCAGTCTGATGAGACAGTATAATTCACCCCTCCACTTT. Protein: CASSLMRQYNSPLHF.